Listed below are T cell receptor beta chains from one sample, sequenced in a study of T cell clones after liver transplantation. Assay: immunoSEQ multiplex PCR; the TCRdb copy retains only in-frame clones and omits some. The sample carries under 150,000 clones, 90% recorded once. This sample comprised CD4+ T cells from blood, obtained 12 months after liver transplant. The receptors stem from a human patient who received a liver transplant. Some T cells may be supplied by the graft donor. The conserved cysteine and the conserved F or W are not part of the CDR3 here.

j_call	v_call	cdr3_aa
TRBJ2-1	TRBV6-5	ASSRGTEQF
TRBJ1-1	TRBV5-1	ASSAVDSGDTEAF
TRBJ2-7	TRBV29-1	SFKRELLSYEQY
TRBJ1-5	TRBV29-1	SVKTTGGFGQPQH
TRBJ2-4	TRBV5-1	ASSELAGGRNIQY
TRBJ2-3	TRBV27	ASRNWEAGAGDTQY
TRBJ1-1	TRBV28	ASSPTWRVHTEAF
TRBJ2-5	TRBV5-1	ASSLAGTVETQY
TRBJ2-1	TRBV5-1	ASSLSGRYNEQF
TRBJ2-5	TRBV6-1	ASRLSGAQETQY
TRBJ1-1	TRBV9	ASSPRSRGGDEAF
TRBJ2-3	TRBV28	ASSLSIGGASTDTQY
TRBJ2-7	TRBV29-1	SVESPDREYEQY
TRBJ2-1	TRBV11-3	ASSPSYNEQF
TRBJ1-2	TRBV4-3	ASSRGQGTLIYGYT
TRBJ2-5	TRBV19	ASSKRTGEETQY
TRBJ2-7	TRBV5-6	ASSLVGGDEQY
TRBJ2-7	TRBV15	ATSRDGTGGQY
TRBJ2-5	TRBV5-8	ASSLVGAAREETQY
TRBJ2-1	TRBV25-1	ASSETGGSYNEQF
TRBJ2-2	TRBV10-2	ASSVRLASTGELF
TRBJ1-2	TRBV18	ASSKGQGEGYT
TRBJ2-3	TRBV5-4	ASSLGRAGTDTQY
TRBJ2-7	TRBV2	ASSLRDADYEQY
TRBJ2-2	TRBV7-9	ASSPQGGMRERNTGELF
TRBJ1-5	TRBV6-1	ASWGASNQPQH
TRBJ2-1	TRBV11-3	ASSFNQDSYNEQF
TRBJ2-3	TRBV7-2	ASSLSSGVTDTQY
TRBJ1-4	TRBV6-6	ASRDRKFPTNEKLF
TRBJ2-2	TRBV11-2	ASSLDPRGGTGELF
TRBJ2-2	TRBV30	AWSVPTSQRNTGELF